The 24 T cell receptor beta chains given below trace back to one sample, sequenced in a study of blood T cells in healthy people across ages. With a J-beta primer mix and a sample-barcoded 5' primer, a second PCR ran roughly 6 to 12 cycles. TCRdb independently ran MiXCR on the 5' RACE reads; one entry per CDR3 protein. The sample carries 1.5 million to 1.9 million distinct CDR3 sequences, 40% to 45% recorded once. The sequencing sample was made of blood. The receptors originated from a woman aged 18-29 years in good health.

This chain connects TRBV27 to TRBJ2-5; no clear D gene. This CDR3 comprises 12 residues. Germline V gives CDR1 MNHEY, CDR2 SMNVEV (reference sequence). V lost 8 bases and J lost 1, with 8 bases in between. In DNA form, the CDR3 reads TGTGCCAGCGGGCTACCCCAAGAGACCCAGTACTTC. It translates to CASGLPQETQYF.

This clonotype was counted a few times. A read error may account for a junction end that differs from germline. This chain links TRBV7-9 with TRBJ2-3, with 16 bases aligning to TRBD2. The CDR3 covers 17 residues. CDR1 is SEHNR and CDR2 is FQNEAQ in the germline V gene (reference sequence). The CDR3 is CASSPGLAGGRSDTRYF. The CDR3 nucleotides read TGTGCCAGCAGCCCGGGACTAGCGGGGGGGCGATCAGATACGCGGTATTTT.

This rearrangement joins TRBV12-3 or TRBV12-4 to TRBJ1-5; 7 nucleotides align to TRBD1. The CDR3 length is 14 residues. Trimming cost V 7 bases and J 5 bases; bases outside gene matches: 8. The CDR3 sequence is CASKTGLHHQPQHF. The CDR3 DNA reads TGTGCCAGCAAGACAGGGCTACATCATCAGCCCCAGCATTTT.

In this sample, this clonotype turned up many times. The CDR3 region is CASSSPGQAKNIQYF. CDR3 in DNA: TGTGCCAGCAGCTCCCCAGGTCAGGCCAAAAACATTCAGTACTTC. The J gene is TRBJ2-4, the V gene TRBV11-2; unclear D gene. This CDR3 is 15 amino acids long. Between the trimmed V and J ends, which lost 4 bases and 1 base, there was a span of 11 bases. Germline lookup yields CDR1 SGHAT and CDR2 FQNNGV.

This clonotype came up a few times. This rearrangement joins TRBV6-2 or TRBV6-3 to TRBJ2-1; D not certain. CDR3 length: 17 residues. The V and J ends lost 2 bases and 6 bases respectively, with 20 bases between them. Germline V gene data show CDR1 as MNHEY and CDR2 as SVGEGT. CDR3 sequence: CASSYLGPQTASNEQFF. The CDR3 bases are TGTGCCAGCAGTTACCTCGGACCCCAGACCGCTTCCAATGAGCAGTTCTTC.

This clonotype has only one observation. One base away lies a much larger clone, so this may be a sequencing read error. The rearrangement uses TRBV25-1 and TRBJ2-2, with a possible D match to TRBD2 (6 bases). Germline V gene sequence: CDR1 MGHDK, CDR2 SYGVNS. CDR3 length: 15 residues. V gave up 3 bases and J gave up 1 base, with 9 bases separating them. The CDR3 protein is CASSDHGGNTGELFF. The CDR3 nucleotides read TGTGCCAGCAGTGACCACGGGGGGAACACCGGGGAGCTGTTTTTT.

In its sample, this clonotype was seen once. This sequence joins TRBV20-1 and TRBJ2-5; D gene uncertain. The J call is doubtful: the DNA matches TRBJ2-1 better. Germline CDR1 DFQATT, CDR2 SNEGSKA (reference sequence). This CDR3 contains 12 residues. This CDR3 is CSATDEQETQFF. DNA of the CDR3: TGCAGTGCTACGGACGAGCAAGAGACCCAGTTCTTC.

This clonotype was counted ten times or more. This chain connects TRBV5-1 to TRBJ2-7; D uncertain. Per germline, CDR1 SGHRS and CDR2 YFSETQ. The CDR3 spans 13 residues. The ends were cut back, 4 bases at V and 7 bases at J, with 15 bases in the middle. The CDR3 reads CASSPDPNREQYF. The CDR3 bases are TGCGCCAGCAGCCCCGACCCCAACCGGGAGCAGTACTTC.

J is TRBJ2-7 and V is TRBV7-2; D possibly corresponds to TRBD2 (6 bases). Per germline, CDR1 SGHTA and CDR2 FQGNSA. Between the trimmed V and J ends, which lost 2 bases and 9 bases, there was a span of 20 bases. The CDR3 totals 15 residues. The CDR3 DNA reads as TGTGCCAGCAGCTTAACCTGGACGCTCGGGGGAGTGCAGTACTTC. Its translation: CASSLTWTLGGVQYF.

This clonotype was counted at least ten times. V gene TRBV7-2 combines with J gene TRBJ1-2; D perhaps matches TRBD1 (6 bases). The germline V gene has CDR1 SGHTA and CDR2 FQGNSA. With 5 bases removed from V and 2 bases from J, the gap between germline ends came to 9 bases. The CDR3 has 13 amino acids. The CDR3 spells CASSPDSNYGYTF. CDR3 nucleotides: TGTGCCAGCAGCCCGGACAGCAACTATGGCTACACCTTC.

V gene TRBV7-2 combines with J gene TRBJ2-5, with D unresolved. From germline, CDR1 is SGHTA and CDR2 FQGNSA. Trimming cost V 5 bases and J 1 base, with 26 bases left between them. The CDR3 runs to 19 residues. The DNA of the CDR3 is TGTGCCAGCAGCGCAGGACCCACAGTGTTGGCCACGGGCCAAGAGACCCAGTACTTC. Amino acid sequence: CASSAGPTVLATGQETQYF.

The rearrangement links TRBV9 to TRBJ2-5; 7 bases map to TRBD1. Near its end, the DNA agrees better with TRBJ2-7, so the J call may be wrong. Germline values: CDR1 SGDLS, CDR2 YYNGEE. This CDR3 contains 15 residues. CDR3 residues: CASSPRQGYTYEQYF. CDR3 nucleotide sequence: TGTGCCAGCAGCCCCAGACAGGGATATACCTACGAGCAGTACTTC.

This clonotype was observed a single time. The V call is TRBV6-1, the J call TRBJ2-1, with TRBD2 matching over 10 bases. Trimming took 7 bases from V and 3 from J; bases not matched to a gene: 9. Germline assignment: CDR1 MNHNS and CDR2 SASEGT. The CDR3 totals 16 residues. The CDR3 DNA reads as TGTGCCAGCAAAAGGGAGTGGACTAGCGGCTACAATGAGCAGTTCTTC. This encodes CASKREWTSGYNEQFF.

The chain links TRBV7-2 to TRBJ2-1; the match to TRBD1 covers 7 bases. Germline CDR1 SGHTA, CDR2 FQGNSA. The length of the CDR3 is 15 residues. V gave up 5 bases and J gave up 4 bases; unmatched junction bases: 8. CDR3 amino acids: CASSDPGQLYNEQFF. The DNA for the CDR3 is TGTGCCAGCAGCGACCCGGGACAGTTATACAATGAGCAGTTCTTC.

The chain joins TRBV15 to TRBJ2-1; 11 nucleotides align to TRBD2. The V gene's germline CDR1 is LNHNV and CDR2 YYDKDF (reference sequence). This CDR3 contains 15 residues. V lost 5 bases, J lost 3 bases, and 3 bases stayed unmatched. CDR3 DNA: TGTGCCACCAGCGTTAGCGGGAGGGACTACAATGAGCAGTTCTTC. Protein product: CATSVSGRDYNEQFF.

The chain joins TRBV4-1 to TRBJ1-5; TRBD1 agrees at 10 bases. The length of the CDR3 is 18 residues. J gave up 1 base and V 0 bases, and 6 bases lay outside the gene matches. Germline CDR1 MGHRA, CDR2 YSYEKL. The CDR3 coding sequence is TGCGCCAGCAGCCAAGATCGTTGGACAGGGGGGAGCAATCAGCCCCAGCATTTT. Amino acids: CASSQDRWTGGSNQPQHF.

V usage is TRBV6-5 and J usage is TRBJ1-5, with no clear D. The CDR3 has 13 residues. Germline CDR1 MNHEY, CDR2 SVGAGI. V gave up 4 bases and J gave up 4 bases, with 8 bases separating them. The CDR3 region has the DNA TGTGCCAGCAGTTCCAGGCCTAATCAGCCCCAGCATTTT. Its translation: CASSSRPNQPQHF.

CDR3 amino acids: CASSFLAGVGGELFF. The CDR3 coding sequence is TGTGCCAGCAGTTTTCTAGCGGGAGTGGGCGGGGAGCTGTTTTTT. The chain is built from TRBV27 and TRBJ2-2; TRBD2 agrees at 10 bases. CDR3 length: 15 residues. Trimming took 3 bases from V and 7 from J; bases not matched to a gene: 5. CDR1 is MNHEY, CDR2 SMNVEV, per germline (reference sequence).

The chain combines TRBV5-1 with TRBJ1-2, with TRBD1 identical over 7 bases. The germline gives CDR1 SGHRS, CDR2 YFSETQ. The CDR3 consists of 14 residues. Germline trimming cut 3 bases from V and 4 bases from J; bases unmatched to any gene: 6. CDR3 nucleotides: TGCGCCAGCAGCTACGGACAGGAAAGCTATGGCTACACCTTC. It codes for CASSYGQESYGYTF.

This clonotype appeared a few times. V and J are TRBV5-1 and TRBJ2-1, with 7 positions matching TRBD2. CDR1 is SGHRS, CDR2 YFSETQ, per germline. The CDR3 has 15 amino acids. After removal of 3 bases from V and 4 bases from J, the junction contained 7 bases not matched to a gene. CDR3 residues: CASSSPGGGYNEQFF. Written as DNA, the CDR3 is TGCGCCAGCAGCTCCCCGGGAGGCGGATACAATGAGCAGTTCTTC.

The V call is TRBV6-2 or TRBV6-3, the J call TRBJ2-3, with a possible D match to TRBD1 (6 bases). Trimming removed 2 bases from V and 2 bases from J, with 11 bases in between. The CDR3 sequence is 15 residues long. The germline V gene has CDR1 MNHEY and CDR2 SVGEGT. The CDR3 is CASSYPQGNTDTQYF. The CDR3 coding sequence is TGTGCCAGCAGTTACCCACAGGGAAACACAGATACGCAGTATTTT.

In this sample, this clonotype turned up a few times. The CDR3, as DNA: TGTGCCAGCAGTTTTGGCGACGCCCACAATGAGCAGTTCTTC. Protein product: CASSFGDAHNEQFF. The rearrangement joins TRBV27 to TRBJ2-1; D gene unclear. This CDR3 has 14 amino acids. Germline V gene lookup returns CDR1 MNHEY and CDR2 SMNVEV (reference sequence). The V and J ends lost 3 bases and 5 bases respectively, with 11 bases between them.

The V and J genes are TRBV29-1 and TRBJ1-1; D gene unclear. Germline V gene lookup returns CDR1 SQVTM and CDR2 ANQGSEA. The CDR3 is made up of 13 amino acids. V lost 4 bases, J lost 4 bases, and 13 bases lay in between. The CDR3 region is CSVVFRGFTEAFF. In DNA, the CDR3 is TGCAGCGTTGTGTTCCGGGGTTTCACTGAAGCTTTCTTT.

This chain connects TRBV20-1 to TRBJ1-1; possibly TRBD1 for D (6 bases). The CDR3 is made up of 14 amino acids. Germline-derived CDR1 and CDR2 are DFQATT and SNEGSKA (reference sequence). The germline V and J ends were trimmed by 0 bases and 4 bases, with 12 bases remaining between them. The CDR3 nucleotides read TGCAGTGCTAGAGATCGTAGGGGGGGCACTGAAGCTTTCTTT. This gives the protein CSARDRRGGTEAFF.